This T cell receptor beta chain was found in a study of monozygotic twins with inflammatory bowel disease. Donors each gave 2 to 2.5 ml of blood. Per germline, CDR1 MDHEN and CDR2 SYDVKM. The CDR3 has 17 residues. A remark on this clonotype: Its antigen remains unknown.

Study-wide results and limits: By inverse Simpson index, TCRbeta diversity was lower in IBD patients than in healthy co-twins. Different T cell subtypes could not be distinguished.

One entry per CDR3 protein, without DNA, is what TCRdb gives after re-calling the 5' RACE reads. The sample includes approximately 390,000 distinct CDR3 sequences. This sequence was found in a human donor with ulcerative colitis or Crohn's disease, or a healthy co-twin of an affected twin (not recorded which). The sample comprised blood. The chain recombines TRBV28 with TRBJ2-7; TCRdb names TRBD2, which stays unverified in the absence of DNA. The CDR3 spells CASSPPLAGSFAYEQYF.